This T cell receptor beta chain derives from a study of PD-1 blockade in classical Hodgkin lymphoma. As for time point: cycle 4 day 1 (C4D1), after 5 to 7 weeks of nivolumab. Relapses following autologous stem cell transplantation were seen in all patients, with brentuximab vedotin exposure varying. Generated by immunoSEQ multiplex PCR, the TCRdb table keeps only in-frame clones and is missing some. The sample holds about 9,200 clones, 82% seen once. There are a few counts of this clone. The antigen remains unidentified. Study findings and constraints: Complete responders had baseline diversity similar to newly diagnosed patients. Prior therapy or disease activity may underlie the repertoire differences, whose causes remain undefined. Relapsed/refractory patients reportedly had lower baseline diversity than newly diagnosed patients.

The sequence derives from a human donor with classical Hodgkin lymphoma. Sequences were derived from peripheral blood mononuclear cells (PBMCs), sampled before the fourth cycle of nivolumab.

The CDR3 DNA reads TGTGCCAGCAGTTACCGGCGGAGTGGCTACGAGCAGTACTTC. Its protein is CASSYRRSGYEQYF. The chain recombines TRBV6-9 with TRBJ2-7; no clear D. Germline V CDR1 and CDR2: MNHGY, SVAAGI. This CDR3 has 14 amino acids. V was shortened by 3 bases and J by 3 bases, with 12 bases between the two germline ends.